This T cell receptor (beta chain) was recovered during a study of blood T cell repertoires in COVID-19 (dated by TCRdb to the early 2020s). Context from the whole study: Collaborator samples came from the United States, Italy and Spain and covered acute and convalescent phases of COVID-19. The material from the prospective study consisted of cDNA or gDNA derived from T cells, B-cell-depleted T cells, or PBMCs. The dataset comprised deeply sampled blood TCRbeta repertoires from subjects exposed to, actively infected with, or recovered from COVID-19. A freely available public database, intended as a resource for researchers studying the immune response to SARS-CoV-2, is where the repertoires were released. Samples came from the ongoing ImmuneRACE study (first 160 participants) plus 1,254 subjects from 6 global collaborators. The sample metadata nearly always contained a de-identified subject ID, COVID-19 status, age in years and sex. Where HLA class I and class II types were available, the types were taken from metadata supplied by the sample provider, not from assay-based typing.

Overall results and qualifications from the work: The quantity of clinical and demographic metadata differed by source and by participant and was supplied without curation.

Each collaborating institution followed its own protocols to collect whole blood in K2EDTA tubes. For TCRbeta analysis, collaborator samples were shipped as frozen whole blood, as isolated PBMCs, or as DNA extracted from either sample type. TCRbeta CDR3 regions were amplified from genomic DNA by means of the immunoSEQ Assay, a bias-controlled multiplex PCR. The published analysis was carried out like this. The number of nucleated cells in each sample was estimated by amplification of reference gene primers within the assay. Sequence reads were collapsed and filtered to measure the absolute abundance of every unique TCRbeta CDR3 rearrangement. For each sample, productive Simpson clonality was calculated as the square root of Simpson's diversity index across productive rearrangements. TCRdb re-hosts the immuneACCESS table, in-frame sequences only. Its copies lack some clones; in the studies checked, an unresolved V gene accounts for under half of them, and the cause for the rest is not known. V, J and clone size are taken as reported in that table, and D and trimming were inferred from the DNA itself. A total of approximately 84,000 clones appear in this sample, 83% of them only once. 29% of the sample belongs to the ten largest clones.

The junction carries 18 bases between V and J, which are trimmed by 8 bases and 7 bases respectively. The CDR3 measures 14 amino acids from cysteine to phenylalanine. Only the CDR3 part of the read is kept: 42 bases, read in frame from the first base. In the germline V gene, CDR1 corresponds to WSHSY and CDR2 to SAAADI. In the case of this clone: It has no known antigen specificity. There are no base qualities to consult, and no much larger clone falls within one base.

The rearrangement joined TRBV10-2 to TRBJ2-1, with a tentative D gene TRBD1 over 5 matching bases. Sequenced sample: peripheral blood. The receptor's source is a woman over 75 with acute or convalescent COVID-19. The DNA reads TGCGCCAGCTCCAGGGCCCCCGCCCCTAATGAGCAGTTCTTC. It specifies CASSRAPAPNEQFF.